The clone carrying this T cell receptor beta chain was recorded many times. Its antigen remains unidentified. The data originate from a study of metastatic and nonmetastatic thyroid tumors. Study as a whole: Repertoires were compared across blood and tumor or nodule tissue from malignant and benign thyroid patients. Findings of the study overall: Relative to benign nodules, malignant thyroid tumors were reportedly characterized by significantly elevated TCR beta diversity in blood and tumor.

In the study's own analysis: Researchers built a distant-metastasis classifier for papillary thyroid cancer that drew on CDR3 differences across clinicopathological groups. Using MiXCR, TCRdb re-called clones from the PCR reads. The V and J calls were not made by the authors but by TCRdb's processing. Of approximately 31,000 clones in the sample, over 15% were seen once. Not a single patient had been given any form of treatment at any point before undergoing thyroid surgery. Sequenced input: blood. This TCR came from a female donor with papillary thyroid cancer or a benign thyroid nodule (not recorded which). Some clones in this sample may be carry-over from other donors' samples.

CDR3 loop: CASSFGESDTQYF. The DNA for the CDR3 is TGTGCCAGCAGCTTCGGGGAATCAGATACGCAGTATTTT. The genes are TRBV7-8 and TRBJ2-3, with D possibly matching TRBD2 (5 bases). There are 13 residues in the CDR3. Trimming cost V 3 bases and J 4 bases, with 8 bases left between them. Germline CDR1 reads SGHVS; CDR2 reads FQNEAQ.